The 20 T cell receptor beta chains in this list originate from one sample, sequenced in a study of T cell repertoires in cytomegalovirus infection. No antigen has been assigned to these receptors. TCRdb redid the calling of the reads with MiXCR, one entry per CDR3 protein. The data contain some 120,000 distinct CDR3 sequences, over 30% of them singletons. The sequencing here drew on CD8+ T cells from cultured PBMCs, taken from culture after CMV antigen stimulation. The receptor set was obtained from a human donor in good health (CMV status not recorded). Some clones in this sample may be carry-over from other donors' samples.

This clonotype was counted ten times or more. In DNA form, the CDR3 reads TGTGCCAGCAGCCCCCCCGCGGGGGGACTGAACACTGAAGCTTTCTTT. Its protein product is CASSPPAGGLNTEAFF. This chain links TRBV7-4 with TRBJ1-1, with a weak D call TRBD1 (5 bases). V was clipped by 5 bases and J by 0 bases, with 16 bases between them. From germline, CDR1 is SGHVT and CDR2 SQSDAQ. This CDR3 has 16 amino acids. The whole variable domain, filled in from reference TRBV7-4 and TRBJ1-1, reads GAGVSQSPRYKVAKRGRDVALRCDSISGHVTLYWYRQTLGQGSEVLTYSQSDAQRDKSGRPSGRFSAERPERSVSTLKIQRTEQGDSAVYLCASSPPAGGLNTEAFFGQGTRLTVV.

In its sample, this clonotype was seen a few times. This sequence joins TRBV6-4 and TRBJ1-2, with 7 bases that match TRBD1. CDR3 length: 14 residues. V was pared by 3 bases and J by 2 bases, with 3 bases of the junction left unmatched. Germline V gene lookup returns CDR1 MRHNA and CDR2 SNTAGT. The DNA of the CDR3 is TGTGCCAGCAGTGAACAACAGGGGAACTATGGCTACACCTTC. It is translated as CASSEQQGNYGYTF.

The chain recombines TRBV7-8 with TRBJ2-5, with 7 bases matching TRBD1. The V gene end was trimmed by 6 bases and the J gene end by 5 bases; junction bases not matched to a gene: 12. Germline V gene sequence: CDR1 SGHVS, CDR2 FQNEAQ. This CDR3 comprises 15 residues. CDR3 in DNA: TGTGCCAGCAGGGAGACAGGGCGAGGTATTGAGACCCAGTACTTC. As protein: CASRETGRGIETQYF.

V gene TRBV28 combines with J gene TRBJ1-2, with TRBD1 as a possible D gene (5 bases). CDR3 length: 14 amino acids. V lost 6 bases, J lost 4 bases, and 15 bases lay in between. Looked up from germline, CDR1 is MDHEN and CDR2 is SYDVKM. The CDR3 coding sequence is TGTGCCAGCAGCCCCCGGGGGTCCTCCTATGGCTACACCTTC. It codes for CASSPRGSSYGYTF.

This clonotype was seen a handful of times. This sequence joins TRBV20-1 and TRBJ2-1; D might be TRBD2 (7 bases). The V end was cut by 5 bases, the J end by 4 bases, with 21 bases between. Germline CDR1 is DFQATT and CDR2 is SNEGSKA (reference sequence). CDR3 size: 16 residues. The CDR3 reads CSALRGAWGGYNEQFF. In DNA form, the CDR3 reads TGCAGTGCTCTCCGGGGGGCGTGGGGTGGGTACAATGAGCAGTTCTTC.

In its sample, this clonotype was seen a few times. The chain's CDR3 is CASSSEGPSFSGNTIYF. The DNA for the CDR3 is TGTGCCAGCAGTTCCGAGGGGCCGAGCTTCTCTGGAAACACCATATATTTT. The rearrangement uses TRBV28 and TRBJ1-3, with D possibly matching TRBD1 (5 bases). Germline values: CDR1 MDHEN, CDR2 SYDVKM. V was cut by 4 bases and J by 0 bases, with 16 bases left in between. The CDR3 has 17 residues.

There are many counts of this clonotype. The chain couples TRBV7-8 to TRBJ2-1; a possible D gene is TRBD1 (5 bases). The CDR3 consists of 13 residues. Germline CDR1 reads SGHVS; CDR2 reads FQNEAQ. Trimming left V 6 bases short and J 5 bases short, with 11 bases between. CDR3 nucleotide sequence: TGTGCCAGCAGTCCTGACAGTCACAATGAGCAGTTCTTC. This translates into CASSPDSHNEQFF.

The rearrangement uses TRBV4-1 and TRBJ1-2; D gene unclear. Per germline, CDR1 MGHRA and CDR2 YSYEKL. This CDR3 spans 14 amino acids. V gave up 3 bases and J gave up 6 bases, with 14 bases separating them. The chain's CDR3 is CASSHFGVRNGYTF. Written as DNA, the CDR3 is TGCGCCAGCAGCCATTTTGGGGTGAGAAATGGCTACACCTTC.

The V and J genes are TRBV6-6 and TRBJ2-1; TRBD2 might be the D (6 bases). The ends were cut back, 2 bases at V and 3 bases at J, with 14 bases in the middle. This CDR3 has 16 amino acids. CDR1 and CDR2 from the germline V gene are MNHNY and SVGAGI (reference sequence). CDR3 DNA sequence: TGTGCCAGCAGTTACAGCTTGTGGGGGGACTACAATGAGCAGTTCTTC. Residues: CASSYSLWGDYNEQFF.

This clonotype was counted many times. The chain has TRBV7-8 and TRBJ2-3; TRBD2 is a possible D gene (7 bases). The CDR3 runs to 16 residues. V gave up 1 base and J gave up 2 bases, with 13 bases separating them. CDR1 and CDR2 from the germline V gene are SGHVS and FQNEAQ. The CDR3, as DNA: TGTGCCAGCAGCTTAGTAGGGGGGGCCTCCACAGATACGCAGTATTTT. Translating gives CASSLVGGASTDTQYF.

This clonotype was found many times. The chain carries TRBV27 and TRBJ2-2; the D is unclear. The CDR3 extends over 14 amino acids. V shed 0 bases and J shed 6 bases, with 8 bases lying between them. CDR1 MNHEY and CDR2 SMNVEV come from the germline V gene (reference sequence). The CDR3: CASSLSVGSGELFF. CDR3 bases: TGTGCCAGCAGTTTATCCGTAGGGTCCGGGGAGCTGTTTTTT.

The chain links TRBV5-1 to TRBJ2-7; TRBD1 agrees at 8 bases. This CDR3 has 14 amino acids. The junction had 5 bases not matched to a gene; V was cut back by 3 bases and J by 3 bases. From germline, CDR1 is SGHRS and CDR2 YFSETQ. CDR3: CASSWGTGNYEQYF. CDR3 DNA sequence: TGCGCCAGCAGCTGGGGGACAGGCAACTACGAGCAGTACTTC.

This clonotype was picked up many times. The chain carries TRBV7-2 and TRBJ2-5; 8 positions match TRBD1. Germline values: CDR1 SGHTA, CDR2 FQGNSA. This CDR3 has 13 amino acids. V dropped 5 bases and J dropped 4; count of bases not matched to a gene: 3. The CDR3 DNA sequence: TGTGCCAGCAGCACACAGGGGGGAGAGACCCAGTACTTC. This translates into CASSTQGGETQYF.

CDR3 in amino acids: CASRIAGGYTDTQYF. CDR3 nucleotide sequence: TGTGCCAGCAGGATAGCGGGGGGTTATACAGATACGCAGTATTTT. The chain has TRBV6-8 and TRBJ2-3, with 10 bases fitting TRBD2. Germline V CDR1 and CDR2: MNHGY, SAAAGT. This CDR3 comprises 15 residues. V was clipped by 6 bases and J by 3 bases; unmatched bases: 6.

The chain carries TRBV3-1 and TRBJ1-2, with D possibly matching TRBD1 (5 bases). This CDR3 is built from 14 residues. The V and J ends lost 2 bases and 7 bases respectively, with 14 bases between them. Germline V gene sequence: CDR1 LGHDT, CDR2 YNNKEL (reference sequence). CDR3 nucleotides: TGTGCCAGCAGCCAACTCATGGGGGGGTTTGGCTACACCTTC. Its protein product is CASSQLMGGFGYTF. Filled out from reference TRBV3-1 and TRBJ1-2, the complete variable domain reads DTAVSQTPKYLVTQMGNDKSIKCEQNLGHDTMYWYKQDSKKFLKIMFSYNNKELIINETVPNRFSPKSPDKAHLNLHINSLELGDSAVYFCASSQLMGGFGYTFGSGTRLTVV.

CDR3 coding DNA: TGTGCCAGCAGCCTAGGGGGGAGAATGGGGACCCAGTACTTC. Protein sequence: CASSLGGRMGTQYF. The rearrangement joins TRBV12-3 or TRBV12-4 to TRBJ2-5, with D perhaps matching TRBD1 or TRBD2 (6 bases each). The V and J ends lost 6 bases and 7 bases respectively, with 18 bases between them. The CDR3 covers 14 residues.

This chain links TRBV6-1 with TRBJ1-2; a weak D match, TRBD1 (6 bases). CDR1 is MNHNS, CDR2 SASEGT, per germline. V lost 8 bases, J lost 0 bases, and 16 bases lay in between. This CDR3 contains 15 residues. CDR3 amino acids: CASVFLWTANYGYTF. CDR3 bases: TGTGCCAGCGTCTTCCTCTGGACAGCTAACTATGGCTACACCTTC.

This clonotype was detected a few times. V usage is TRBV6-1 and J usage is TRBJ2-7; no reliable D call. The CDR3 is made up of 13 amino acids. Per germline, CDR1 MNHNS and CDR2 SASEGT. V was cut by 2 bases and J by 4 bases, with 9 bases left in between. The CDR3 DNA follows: TGTGCCAGCAGTGAATCCATTGGATACGAGCAGTACTTC. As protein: CASSESIGYEQYF.

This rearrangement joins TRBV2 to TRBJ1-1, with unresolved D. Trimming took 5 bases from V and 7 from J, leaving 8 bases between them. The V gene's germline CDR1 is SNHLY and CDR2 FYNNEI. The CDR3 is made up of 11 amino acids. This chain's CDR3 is CASSQADEAFF. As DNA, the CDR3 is TGTGCCAGCAGTCAGGCCGATGAAGCTTTCTTT.

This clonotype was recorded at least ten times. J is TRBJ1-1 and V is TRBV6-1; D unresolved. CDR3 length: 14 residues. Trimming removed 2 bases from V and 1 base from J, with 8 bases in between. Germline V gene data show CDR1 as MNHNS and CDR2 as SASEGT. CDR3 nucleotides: TGTGCCAGCAGTGAAAAGGTGCAGAACACTGAAGCTTTCTTT. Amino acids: CASSEKVQNTEAFF.